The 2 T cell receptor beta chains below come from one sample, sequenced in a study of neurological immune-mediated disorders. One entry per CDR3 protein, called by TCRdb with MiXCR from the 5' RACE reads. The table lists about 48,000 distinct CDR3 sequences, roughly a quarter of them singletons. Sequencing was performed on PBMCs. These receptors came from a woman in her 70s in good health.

For the CDR3, the DNA is TGTGCCATCAGTGATCGGACAGGGGAGGCTGAAGCTTTCTTT. The encoded protein is CAISDRTGEAEAFF. The gene calls are TRBV10-3 and TRBJ1-1, with TRBD1 identical over 9 bases. Trimming removed 3 bases from V and 6 bases from J; junction bases left unmatched: 5. This CDR3 comprises 14 residues. The germline V gene has CDR1 ENHRY and CDR2 SYGVKD.

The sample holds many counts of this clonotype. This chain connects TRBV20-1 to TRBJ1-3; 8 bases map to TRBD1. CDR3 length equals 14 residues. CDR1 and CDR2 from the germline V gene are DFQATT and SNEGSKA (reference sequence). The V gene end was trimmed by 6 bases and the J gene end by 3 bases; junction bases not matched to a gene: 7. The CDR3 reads CSAPQGANGNTIYF. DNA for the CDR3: TGCAGTGCCCCTCAGGGGGCGAATGGAAACACCATATATTTT.